These T cell receptor beta chains were read from a single sample in a study of T cell repertoires in cytomegalovirus infection. No antigen has been identified for these receptors. TCRdb ran MiXCR on the reads and lists one entry per CDR3 protein. Seen here are some 43,000 distinct CDR3 sequences, around 23% observed once, and the top ten hold approximately 90%. Sequences were derived from CD8+ T cells from cultured PBMCs, sampled from culture after CMV antigen stimulation. These receptors came from a human donor in good health (CMV status not recorded). Some clones in this sample may be carry-over from other donors' samples. Both conserved end residues are part of each CDR3. Fields, in order: CDR3 protein, CDR3 DNA, D gene, CDR3 length, V gene, J gene, clone size. A D gene is named only where the DNA matches it firmly. Rows may omit the clone size; those that give it use once, few, many or a size class.

CDR3aa: CSAGTGGSYEQYF
CDR3nt: TGCAGTGCCGGGACAGGGGGTTCCTACGAGCAGTACTTC
d_gene: TRBD1
len: 13
v_gene: TRBV20-1
j_gene: TRBJ2-7
abundance: few

CDR3aa: CASSRSPGVLNTEAFF
CDR3nt: TGTGCCAGTAGTAGATCCCCGGGGGTATTGAACACTGAAGCTTTCTTT
d_gene: -
len: 16
v_gene: TRBV19
j_gene: TRBJ1-1
abundance: -

CDR3aa: CSGQGIDYGYTF
CDR3nt: TGCAGCGGACAGGGAATTGACTATGGCTACACCTTC
d_gene: TRBD1
len: 12
v_gene: TRBV29-1
j_gene: TRBJ1-2
abundance: few

CDR3aa: CASSLRGTGELFF
CDR3nt: TGTGCCAGCAGTTTAAGGGGTACCGGGGAGCTGTTTTTT
d_gene: -
len: 13
v_gene: TRBV12-3/TRBV12-4
j_gene: TRBJ2-2
abundance: many

CDR3aa: CASSPAWGSREQYF
CDR3nt: TGTGCCAGCAGCCCAGCTTGGGGTAGTCGCGAGCAGTACTTC
d_gene: -
len: 14
v_gene: TRBV7-2
j_gene: TRBJ2-7
abundance: few

CDR3aa: CASRLAFAYEQYF
CDR3nt: TGTGCCAGCCGTTTGGCTTTCGCCTACGAGCAGTACTTC
d_gene: -
len: 13
v_gene: TRBV28
j_gene: TRBJ2-7
abundance: -

CDR3aa: CASSPALISSYEQYF
CDR3nt: TGTGCCAGCAGCCCGGCCCTCATAAGCTCCTACGAGCAGTACTTC
d_gene: -
len: 15
v_gene: TRBV7-2
j_gene: TRBJ2-7
abundance: few

CDR3aa: CASSPSPAGFEETQYF
CDR3nt: TGTGCCAGCAGCCCCTCCCCAGCAGGGTTTGAAGAGACCCAGTACTTC
d_gene: -
len: 16
v_gene: TRBV7-4
j_gene: TRBJ2-5
abundance: -

CDR3aa: CASSLRTSGSSGEQFF
CDR3nt: TGTGCCAGCAGCTTAAGGACTAGCGGGAGTTCCGGTGAGCAGTTCTTC
d_gene: TRBD2
len: 16
v_gene: TRBV7-6
j_gene: TRBJ2-1
abundance: -

CDR3aa: CASSLSWTSVYEQFF
CDR3nt: TGTGCCAGCAGCTTATCGTGGACTAGTGTCTATGAGCAGTTCTTC
d_gene: TRBD2
len: 15
v_gene: TRBV7-2
j_gene: TRBJ2-1
abundance: few

CDR3aa: CASQPPDSNQPQHF
CDR3nt: TGTGCCAGCCAACCACCCGATAGCAATCAGCCCCAGCATTTT
d_gene: -
len: 14
v_gene: TRBV6-2/TRBV6-3
j_gene: TRBJ1-5
abundance: -

CDR3aa: CSVEDGQETNTEAFF
CDR3nt: TGCAGCGTTGAAGATGGGCAGGAAACGAACACTGAAGCTTTCTTT
d_gene: -
len: 15
v_gene: TRBV29-1
j_gene: TRBJ1-1
abundance: few